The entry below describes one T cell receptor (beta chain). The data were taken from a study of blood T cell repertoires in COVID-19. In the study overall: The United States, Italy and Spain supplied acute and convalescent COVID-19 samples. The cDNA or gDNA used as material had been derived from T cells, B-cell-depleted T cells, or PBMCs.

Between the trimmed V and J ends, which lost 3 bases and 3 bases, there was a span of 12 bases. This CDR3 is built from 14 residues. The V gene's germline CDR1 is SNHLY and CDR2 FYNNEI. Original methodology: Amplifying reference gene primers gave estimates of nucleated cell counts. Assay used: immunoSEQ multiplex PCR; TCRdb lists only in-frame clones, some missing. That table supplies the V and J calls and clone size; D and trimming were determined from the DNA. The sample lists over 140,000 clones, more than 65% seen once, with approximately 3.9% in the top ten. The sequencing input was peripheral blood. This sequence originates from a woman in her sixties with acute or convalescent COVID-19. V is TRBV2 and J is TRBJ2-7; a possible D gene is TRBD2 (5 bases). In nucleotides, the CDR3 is TGTGCCAGCAGTGAGCGACTATTGAACTACGAGCAGTACTTC. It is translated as CASSERLLNYEQYF. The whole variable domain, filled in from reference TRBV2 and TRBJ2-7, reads EPEVTQTPSHQVTQMGQEVILRCVPISNHLYFYWYRQILGQKVEFLVSFYNNEISEKSEIFDDQFSVERPDGSNFTLKIRSTKLEDSAMYFCASSERLLNYEQYFGPGTRLTVT.